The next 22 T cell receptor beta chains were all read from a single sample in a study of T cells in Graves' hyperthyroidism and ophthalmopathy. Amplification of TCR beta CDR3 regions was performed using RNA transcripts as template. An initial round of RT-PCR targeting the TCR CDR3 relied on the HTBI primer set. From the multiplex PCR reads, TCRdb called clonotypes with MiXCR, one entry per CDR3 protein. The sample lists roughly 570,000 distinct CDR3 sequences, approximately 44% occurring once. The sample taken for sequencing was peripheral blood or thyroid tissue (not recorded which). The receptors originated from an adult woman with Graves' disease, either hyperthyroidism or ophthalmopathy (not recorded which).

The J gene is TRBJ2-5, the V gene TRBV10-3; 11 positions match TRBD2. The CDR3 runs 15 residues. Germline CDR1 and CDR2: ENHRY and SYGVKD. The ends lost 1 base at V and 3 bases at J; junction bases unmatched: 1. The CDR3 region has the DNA TGTGCCATCAGTGAGTTACTAGCGGGGGAAGAGACCCAGTACTTC. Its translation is CAISELLAGEETQYF.

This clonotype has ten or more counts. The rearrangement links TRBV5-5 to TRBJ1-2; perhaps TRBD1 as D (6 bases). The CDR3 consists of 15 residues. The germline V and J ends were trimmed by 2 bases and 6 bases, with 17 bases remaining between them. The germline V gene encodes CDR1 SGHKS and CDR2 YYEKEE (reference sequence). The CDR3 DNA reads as TGTGCCAGCAGCTTATTATGGACAGCTCAAGATGGCTACACCTTC. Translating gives CASSLLWTAQDGYTF.

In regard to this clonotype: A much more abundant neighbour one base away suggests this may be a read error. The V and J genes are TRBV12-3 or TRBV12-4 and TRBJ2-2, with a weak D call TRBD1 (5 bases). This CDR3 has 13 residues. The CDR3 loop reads CANSSQGFGELFF. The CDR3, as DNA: TGTGCCAACAGTTCGCAGGGTTTCGGTGAGCTGTTTTTT.

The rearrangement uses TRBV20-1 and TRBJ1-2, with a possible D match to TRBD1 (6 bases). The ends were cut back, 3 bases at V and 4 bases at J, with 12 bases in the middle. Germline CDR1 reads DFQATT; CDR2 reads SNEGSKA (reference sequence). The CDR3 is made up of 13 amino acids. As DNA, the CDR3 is TGCAGTGCTAGTAGGCCGACAGGCTATGGCTACACCTTC. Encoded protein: CSASRPTGYGYTF.

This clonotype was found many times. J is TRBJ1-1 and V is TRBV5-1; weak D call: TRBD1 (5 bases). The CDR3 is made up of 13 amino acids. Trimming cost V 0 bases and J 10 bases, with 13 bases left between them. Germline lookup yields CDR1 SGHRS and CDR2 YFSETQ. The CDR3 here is CASSLERGSAAFF. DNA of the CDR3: TGCGCCAGCAGCTTGGAGCGGGGCTCGGCAGCTTTCTTT. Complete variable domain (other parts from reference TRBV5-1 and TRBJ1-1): KAGVTQTPRYLIKTRGQQVTLSCSPISGHRSVSWYQQTPGQGLQFLFEYFSETQRNKGNFPGRFSGRQFSNSRSEMNVSTLELGDSALYLCASSLERGSAAFFGQGTRLTVV.

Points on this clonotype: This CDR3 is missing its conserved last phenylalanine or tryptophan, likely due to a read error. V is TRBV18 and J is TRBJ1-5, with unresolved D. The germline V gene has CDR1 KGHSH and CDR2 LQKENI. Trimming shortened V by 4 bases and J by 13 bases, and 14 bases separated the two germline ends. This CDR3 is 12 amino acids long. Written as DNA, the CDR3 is TGTGCCAGCTCACTTGCGGCGCGAATACAGCATCTT. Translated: CASSLAARIQHL.

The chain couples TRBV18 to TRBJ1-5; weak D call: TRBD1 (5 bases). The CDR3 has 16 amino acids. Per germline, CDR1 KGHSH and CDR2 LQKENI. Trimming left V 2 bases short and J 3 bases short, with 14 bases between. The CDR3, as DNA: TGTGCCAGCTCACCAGGGACGGCTGCTTCCAATCAGCCCCAGCATTTT. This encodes CASSPGTAASNQPQHF.

The CDR3 spells CATSDSGTGNTIYF. The CDR3 region has the DNA TGTGCCACCAGTGATTCCGGGACGGGTAACACCATATATTTT. This chain links TRBV24-1 with TRBJ1-3; tentatively, D is TRBD1 (5 bases). V was cut by 2 bases and J by 7 bases, with 11 bases left in between. The CDR3 runs to 14 residues. From germline, CDR1 is KGHDR and CDR2 SFDVKD.

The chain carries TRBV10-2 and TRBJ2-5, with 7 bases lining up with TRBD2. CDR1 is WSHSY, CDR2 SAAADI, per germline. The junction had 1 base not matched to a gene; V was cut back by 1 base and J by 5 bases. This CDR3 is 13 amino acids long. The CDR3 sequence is CASSEWRGETQYF. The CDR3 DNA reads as TGCGCCAGCAGTGAGTGGCGGGGGGAGACCCAGTACTTC.

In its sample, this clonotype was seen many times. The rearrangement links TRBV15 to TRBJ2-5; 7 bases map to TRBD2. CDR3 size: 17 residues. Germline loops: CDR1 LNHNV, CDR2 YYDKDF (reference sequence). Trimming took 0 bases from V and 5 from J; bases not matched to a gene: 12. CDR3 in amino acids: CATSRDNEAGWSETQYF. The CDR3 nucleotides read TGTGCCACCAGCAGAGATAATGAAGCGGGATGGAGCGAGACCCAGTACTTC.

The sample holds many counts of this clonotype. CDR3 DNA sequence: TGTGCCAGCCAAAGGGTAACCGGGGAGCTGTTTTTT. Translating it yields CASQRVTGELFF. The V call is TRBV7-9, the J call TRBJ2-2, with D unresolved. Deletions cut 8 bases from V and 5 bases from J, with 9 bases between. This CDR3 comprises 12 residues. In germline, CDR1 is SEHNR, CDR2 FQNEAQ (reference sequence).

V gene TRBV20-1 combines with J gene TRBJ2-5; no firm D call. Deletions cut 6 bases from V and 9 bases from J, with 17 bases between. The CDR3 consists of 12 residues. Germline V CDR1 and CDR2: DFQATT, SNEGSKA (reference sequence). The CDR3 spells CSARKGNQPQYF. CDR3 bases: TGCAGTGCCAGGAAGGGAAATCAGCCCCAGTACTTC.

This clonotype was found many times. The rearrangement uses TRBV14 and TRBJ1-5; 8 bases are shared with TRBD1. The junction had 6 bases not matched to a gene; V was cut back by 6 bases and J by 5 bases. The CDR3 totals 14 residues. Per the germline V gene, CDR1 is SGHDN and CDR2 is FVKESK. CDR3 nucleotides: TGTGCCAGCAGACCCGGACAGGGCCATCAGCCCCAGCATTTT. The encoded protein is CASRPGQGHQPQHF. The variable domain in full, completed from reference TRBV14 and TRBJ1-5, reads EAGVTQFPSHSVIEKGQTVTLRCDPISGHDNLYWYRRVMGKEIKFLLHFVKESKQDESGMPNNRFLAERTGGTYSTLKVQPAELEDSGVYFCASRPGQGHQPQHFGDGTRLSIL.

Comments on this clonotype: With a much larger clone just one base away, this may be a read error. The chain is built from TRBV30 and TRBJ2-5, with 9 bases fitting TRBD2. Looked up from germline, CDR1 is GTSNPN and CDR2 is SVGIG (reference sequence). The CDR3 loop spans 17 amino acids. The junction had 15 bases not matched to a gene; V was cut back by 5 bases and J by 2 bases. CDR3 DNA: TGTGCCTGGGGTCCGGGACTAGCTCCTACGATACAAGAGACCCAGTACTTC. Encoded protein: CAWGPGLAPTIQETQYF. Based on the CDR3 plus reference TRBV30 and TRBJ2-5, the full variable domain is SQTIHQWPATLVQPVGSPLSLECTVEGTSNPNLYWYRQAAGRGLQLLFYSVGIGQISSEVPQNLSASRPQDRQFILSSKKLLLSDSGFYLCAWGPGLAPTIQETQYFGPGTRLLVL.

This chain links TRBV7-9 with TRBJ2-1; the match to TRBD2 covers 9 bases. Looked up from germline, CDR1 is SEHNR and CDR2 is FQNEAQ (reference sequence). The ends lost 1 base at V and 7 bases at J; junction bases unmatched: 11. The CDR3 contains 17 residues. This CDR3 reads CASSLGSLAGVSNEQFF. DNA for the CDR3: TGTGCCAGCAGCTTAGGTAGTTTAGCGGGAGTTTCGAATGAGCAGTTCTTC. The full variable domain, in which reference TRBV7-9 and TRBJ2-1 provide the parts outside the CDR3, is DTGVSQNPRHKITKRGQNVTFRCDPISEHNRLYWYRQTLGQGPEFLTYFQNEAQLEKSRLLSDRFSAERPKGSFSTLEIQRTEQGDSAMYLCASSLGSLAGVSNEQFFGPGTRLTVL.

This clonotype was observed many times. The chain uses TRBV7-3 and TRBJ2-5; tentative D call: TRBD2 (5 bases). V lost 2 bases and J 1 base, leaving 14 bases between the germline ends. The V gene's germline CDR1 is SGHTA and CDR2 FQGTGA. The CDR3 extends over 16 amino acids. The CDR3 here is CASSLVGLGSQETQYF. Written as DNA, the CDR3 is TGTGCCAGCAGCTTAGTGGGCCTGGGGAGCCAAGAGACCCAGTACTTC.

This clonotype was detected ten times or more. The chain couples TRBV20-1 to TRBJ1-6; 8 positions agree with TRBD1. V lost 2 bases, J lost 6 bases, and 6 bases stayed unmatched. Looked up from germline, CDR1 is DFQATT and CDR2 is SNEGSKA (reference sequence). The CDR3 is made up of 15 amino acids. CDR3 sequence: CSARTTGAGNSPLHF. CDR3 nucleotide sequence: TGCAGTGCTAGAACGACAGGGGCCGGTAATTCACCCCTCCACTTT.

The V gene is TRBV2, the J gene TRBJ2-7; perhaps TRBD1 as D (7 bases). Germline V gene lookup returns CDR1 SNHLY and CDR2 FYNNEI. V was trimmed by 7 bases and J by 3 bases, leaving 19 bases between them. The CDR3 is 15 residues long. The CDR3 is CASNLGQGGFYEQYF. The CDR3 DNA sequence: TGTGCCAGCAACTTGGGGCAGGGGGGATTCTACGAGCAGTACTTC.

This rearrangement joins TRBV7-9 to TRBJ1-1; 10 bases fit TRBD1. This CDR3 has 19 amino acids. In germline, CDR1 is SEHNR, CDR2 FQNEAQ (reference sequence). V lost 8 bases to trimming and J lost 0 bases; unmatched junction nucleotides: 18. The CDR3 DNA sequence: TGTGCCAGCTCCTCTGCGCTCCGGGACAGGGGACTTATGAACACTGAAGCTTTCTTT. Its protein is CASSSALRDRGLMNTEAFF.

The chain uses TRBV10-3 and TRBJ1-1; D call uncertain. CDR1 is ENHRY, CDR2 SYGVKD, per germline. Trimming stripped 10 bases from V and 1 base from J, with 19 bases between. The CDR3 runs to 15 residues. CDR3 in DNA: TGTGCCAGCAGGTGGATAGGAAGAGGGAACACTGAAGCTTTCTTT. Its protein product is CASRWIGRGNTEAFF.

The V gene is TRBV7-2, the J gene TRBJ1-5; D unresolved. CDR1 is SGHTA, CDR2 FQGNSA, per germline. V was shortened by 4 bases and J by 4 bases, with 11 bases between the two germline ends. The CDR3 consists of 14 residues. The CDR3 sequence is CASSSGISNQPQHF. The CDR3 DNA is TGTGCCAGCAGCTCCGGGATCAGTAATCAGCCCCAGCATTTT.

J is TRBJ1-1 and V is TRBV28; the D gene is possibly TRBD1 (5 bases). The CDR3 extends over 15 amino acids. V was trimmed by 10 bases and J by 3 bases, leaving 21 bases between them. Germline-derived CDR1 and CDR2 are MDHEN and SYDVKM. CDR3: CAIQAGGRYHTEAFF. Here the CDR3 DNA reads TGTGCCATCCAAGCGGGGGGAAGGTACCACACTGAAGCTTTCTTT.